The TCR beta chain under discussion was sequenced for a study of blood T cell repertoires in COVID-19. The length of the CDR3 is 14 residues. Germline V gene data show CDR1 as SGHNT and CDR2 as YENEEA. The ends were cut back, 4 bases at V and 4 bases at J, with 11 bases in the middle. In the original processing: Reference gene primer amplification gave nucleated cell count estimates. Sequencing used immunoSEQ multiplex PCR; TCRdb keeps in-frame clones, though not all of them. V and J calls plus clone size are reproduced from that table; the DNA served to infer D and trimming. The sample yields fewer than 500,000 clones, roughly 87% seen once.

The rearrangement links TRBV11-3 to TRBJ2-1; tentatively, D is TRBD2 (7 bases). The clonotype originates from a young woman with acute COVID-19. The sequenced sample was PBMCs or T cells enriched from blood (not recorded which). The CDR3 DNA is TGTGCCAGCAGCTGGGGGGGCCCTTACAATGAGCAGTTCTTC. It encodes CASSWGGPYNEQFF.